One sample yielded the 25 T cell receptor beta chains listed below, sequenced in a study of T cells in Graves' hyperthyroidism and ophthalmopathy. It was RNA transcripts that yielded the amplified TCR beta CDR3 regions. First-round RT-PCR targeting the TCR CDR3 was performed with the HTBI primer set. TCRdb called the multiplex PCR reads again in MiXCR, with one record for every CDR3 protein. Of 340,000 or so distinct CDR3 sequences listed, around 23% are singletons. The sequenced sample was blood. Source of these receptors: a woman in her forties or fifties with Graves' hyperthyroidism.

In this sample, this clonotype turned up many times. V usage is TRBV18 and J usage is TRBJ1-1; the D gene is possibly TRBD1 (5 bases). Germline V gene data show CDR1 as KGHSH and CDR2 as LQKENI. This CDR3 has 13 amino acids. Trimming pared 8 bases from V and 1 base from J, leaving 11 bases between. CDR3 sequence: CASVRGENTEAFF. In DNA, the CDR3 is TGTGCCAGCGTGCGGGGGGAGAACACTGAAGCTTTCTTT.

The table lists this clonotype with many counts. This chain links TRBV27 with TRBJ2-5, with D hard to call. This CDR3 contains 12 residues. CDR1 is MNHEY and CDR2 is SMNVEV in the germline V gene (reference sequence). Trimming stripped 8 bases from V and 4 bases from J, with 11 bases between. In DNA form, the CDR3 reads TGTGCCAGCGGCTTTTGGGGAGAGACCCAGTACTTC. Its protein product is CASGFWGETQYF.

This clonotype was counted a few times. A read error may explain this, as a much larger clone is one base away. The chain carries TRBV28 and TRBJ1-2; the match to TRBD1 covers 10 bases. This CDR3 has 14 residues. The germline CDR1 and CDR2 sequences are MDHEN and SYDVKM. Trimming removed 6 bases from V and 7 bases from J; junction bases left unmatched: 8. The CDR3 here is CASSPGTGDCGYTF. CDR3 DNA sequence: TGTGCCAGCAGCCCTGGGACAGGGGACTGTGGCTACACCTTC.

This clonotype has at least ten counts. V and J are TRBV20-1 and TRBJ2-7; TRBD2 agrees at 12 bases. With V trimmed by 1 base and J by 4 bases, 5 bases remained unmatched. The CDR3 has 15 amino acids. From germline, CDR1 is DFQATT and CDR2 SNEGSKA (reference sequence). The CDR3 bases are TGCAGTGCTAGAGGACTAGCGGGAGTACAGTACGAGCAGTACTTC. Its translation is CSARGLAGVQYEQYF.

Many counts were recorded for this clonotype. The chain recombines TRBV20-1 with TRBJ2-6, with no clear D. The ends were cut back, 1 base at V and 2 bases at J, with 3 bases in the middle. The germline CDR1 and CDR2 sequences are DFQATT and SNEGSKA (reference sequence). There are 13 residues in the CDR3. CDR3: CSARGPGANVLTF. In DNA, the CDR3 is TGCAGTGCTAGAGGTCCTGGGGCCAACGTCCTGACTTTC.

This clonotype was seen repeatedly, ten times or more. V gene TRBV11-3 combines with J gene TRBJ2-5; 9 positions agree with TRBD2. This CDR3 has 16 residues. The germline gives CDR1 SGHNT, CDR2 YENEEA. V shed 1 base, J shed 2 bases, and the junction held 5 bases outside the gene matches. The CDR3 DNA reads TGTGCCAGCAGCTTAGGGGCTAGCGGGGCACAAGAGACCCAGTACTTC. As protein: CASSLGASGAQETQYF. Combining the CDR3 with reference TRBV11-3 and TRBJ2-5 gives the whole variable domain EAGVVQSPRYKIIEKKQPVAFWCNPISGHNTLYWYLQNLGQGPELLIRYENEEAVDDSQLPKDRFSAERLKGVDSTLKIQPAELGDSAVYLCASSLGASGAQETQYFGPGTRLLVL.

CDR3 DNA sequence: TGCAGTGCTGCCCTCCCAGGGGGGAATCAGCCCCAGCATTTT. This translates into CSAALPGGNQPQHF. The rearrangement uses TRBV20-1 and TRBJ1-5, with 7 bases fitting TRBD1. The CDR3 runs 14 residues. The germline V gene has CDR1 DFQATT and CDR2 SNEGSKA (reference sequence). The V and J ends lost 5 bases and 4 bases, in that order; junction bases with no gene match: 8.

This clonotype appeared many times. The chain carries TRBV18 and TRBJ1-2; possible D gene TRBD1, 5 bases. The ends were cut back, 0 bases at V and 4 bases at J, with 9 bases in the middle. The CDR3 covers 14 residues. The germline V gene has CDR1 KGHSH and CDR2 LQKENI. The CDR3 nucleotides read TGTGCCAGCTCACCACCCTCAGGGCTCTATGGCTACACCTTC. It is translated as CASSPPSGLYGYTF.

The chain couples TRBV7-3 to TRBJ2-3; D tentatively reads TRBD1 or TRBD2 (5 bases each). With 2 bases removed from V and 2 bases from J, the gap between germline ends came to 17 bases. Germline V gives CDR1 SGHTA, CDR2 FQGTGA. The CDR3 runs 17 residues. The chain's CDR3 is CASSLSSGRSHTDTQYF. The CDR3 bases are TGTGCCAGCAGCTTATCCTCGGGGCGGTCTCACACAGATACGCAGTATTTT.

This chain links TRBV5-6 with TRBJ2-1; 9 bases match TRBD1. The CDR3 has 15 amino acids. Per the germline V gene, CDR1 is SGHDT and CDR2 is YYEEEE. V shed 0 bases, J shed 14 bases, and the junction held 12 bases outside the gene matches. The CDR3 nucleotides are TGTGCCAGCAGCTTGGGTATCTGGGGGACAGGGTATAAGTTCTTC. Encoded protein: CASSLGIWGTGYKFF.

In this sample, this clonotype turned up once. CDR3 residues: CASSFSGFGDGTEAFF. CDR3 bases: TGTGCCAGCAGCTTTTCGGGATTTGGGGATGGCACTGAAGCTTTCTTT. This chain uses TRBV12-3 or TRBV12-4 with TRBJ1-1; unclear D gene. The CDR3 spans 16 residues. The germline V and J ends were trimmed by 6 bases and 4 bases, with 21 bases remaining between them.

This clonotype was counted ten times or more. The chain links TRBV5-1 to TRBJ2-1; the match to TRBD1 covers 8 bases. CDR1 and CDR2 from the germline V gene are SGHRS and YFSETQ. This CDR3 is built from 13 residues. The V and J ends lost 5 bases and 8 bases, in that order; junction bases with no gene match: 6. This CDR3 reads CASSWTGRHEQFF. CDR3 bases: TGCGCCAGCAGTTGGACAGGGAGGCATGAGCAGTTCTTC.

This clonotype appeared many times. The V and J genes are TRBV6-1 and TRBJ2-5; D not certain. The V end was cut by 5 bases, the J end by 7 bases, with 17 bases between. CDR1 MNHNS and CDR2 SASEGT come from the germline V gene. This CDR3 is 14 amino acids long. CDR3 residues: CASSYNSPSGTQYF. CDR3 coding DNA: TGTGCCAGCAGTTACAACTCCCCATCCGGGACCCAGTACTTC.

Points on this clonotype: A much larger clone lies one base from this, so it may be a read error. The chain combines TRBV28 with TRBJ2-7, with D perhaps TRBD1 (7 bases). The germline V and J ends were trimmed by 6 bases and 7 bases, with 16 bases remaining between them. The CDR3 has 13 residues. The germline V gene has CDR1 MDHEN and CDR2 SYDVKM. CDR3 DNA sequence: TGTGCCAGCAGCCGCGGGACAGTGCTAGAGCAGTACTTC. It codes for CASSRGTVLEQYF.

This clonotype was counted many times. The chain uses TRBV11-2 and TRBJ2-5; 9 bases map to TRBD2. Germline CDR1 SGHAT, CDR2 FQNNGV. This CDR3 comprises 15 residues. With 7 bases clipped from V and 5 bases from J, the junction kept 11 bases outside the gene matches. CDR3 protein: CASTLGAGGPETQYF. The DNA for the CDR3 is TGTGCCAGCACCCTAGGGGCGGGAGGGCCGGAGACCCAGTACTTC.

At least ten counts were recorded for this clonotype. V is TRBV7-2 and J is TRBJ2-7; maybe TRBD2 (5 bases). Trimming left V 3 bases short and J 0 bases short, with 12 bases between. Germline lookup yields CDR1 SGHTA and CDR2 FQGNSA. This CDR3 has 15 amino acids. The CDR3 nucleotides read TGTGCCAGCAGCTTCCCGCGGGCCAGCTCCTACGAGCAGTACTTC. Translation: CASSFPRASSYEQYF.

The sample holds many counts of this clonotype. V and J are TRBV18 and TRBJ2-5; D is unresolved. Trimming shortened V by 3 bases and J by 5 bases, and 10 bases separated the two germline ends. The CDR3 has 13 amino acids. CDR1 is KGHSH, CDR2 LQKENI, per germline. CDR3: CASSPLGVETQYF. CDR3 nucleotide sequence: TGTGCCAGCTCACCTCTAGGCGTGGAGACCCAGTACTTC.

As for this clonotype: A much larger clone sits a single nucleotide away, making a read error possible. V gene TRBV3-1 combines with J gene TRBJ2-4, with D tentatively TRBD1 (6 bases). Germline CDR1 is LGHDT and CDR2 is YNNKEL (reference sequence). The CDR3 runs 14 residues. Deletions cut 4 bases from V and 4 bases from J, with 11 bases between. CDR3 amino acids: CASSRRQEKNIQYF. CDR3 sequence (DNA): TGTGCCAGCAGCCGACGACAGGAAAAAAACATTCAGTACTTC. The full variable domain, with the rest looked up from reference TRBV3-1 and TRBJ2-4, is DTAVSQTPKYLVTQMGNDKSIKCEQNLGHDTMYWYKQDSKKFLKIMFSYNNKELIINETVPNRFSPKSPDKAHLNLHINSLELGDSAVYFCASSRRQEKNIQYFGAGTRLSVL.

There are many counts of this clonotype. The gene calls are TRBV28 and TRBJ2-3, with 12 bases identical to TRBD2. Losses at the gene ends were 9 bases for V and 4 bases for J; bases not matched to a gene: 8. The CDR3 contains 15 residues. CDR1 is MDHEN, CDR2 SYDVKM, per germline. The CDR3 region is CASTTSGGIPDTQYF. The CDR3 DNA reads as TGTGCCAGTACAACTAGCGGGGGGATTCCAGATACGCAGTATTTT.

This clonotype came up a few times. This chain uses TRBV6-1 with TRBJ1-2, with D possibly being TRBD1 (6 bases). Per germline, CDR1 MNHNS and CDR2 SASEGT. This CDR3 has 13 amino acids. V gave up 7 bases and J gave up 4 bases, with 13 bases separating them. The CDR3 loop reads CASTRDKGYGYTF. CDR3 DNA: TGTGCCAGCACGAGGGACAAGGGCTATGGCTACACCTTC.

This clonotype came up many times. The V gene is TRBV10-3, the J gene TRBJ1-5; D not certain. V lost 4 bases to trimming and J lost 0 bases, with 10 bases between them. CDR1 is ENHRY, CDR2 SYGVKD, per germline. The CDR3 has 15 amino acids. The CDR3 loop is CAISASANSNQPQHF. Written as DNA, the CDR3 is TGTGCCATCAGTGCGTCAGCTAATAGCAATCAGCCCCAGCATTTT.

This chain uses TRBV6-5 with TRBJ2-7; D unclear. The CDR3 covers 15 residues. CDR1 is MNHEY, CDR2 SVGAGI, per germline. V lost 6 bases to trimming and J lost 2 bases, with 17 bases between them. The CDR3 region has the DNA TGTGCCAGCAGCTCGGTCCAGAGGCAACCCTACGAGCAGTACTTC. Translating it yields CASSSVQRQPYEQYF.

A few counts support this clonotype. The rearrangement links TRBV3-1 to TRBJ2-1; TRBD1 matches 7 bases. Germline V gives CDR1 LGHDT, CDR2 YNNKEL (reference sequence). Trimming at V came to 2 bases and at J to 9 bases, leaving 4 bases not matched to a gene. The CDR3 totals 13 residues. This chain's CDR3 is CASSQNRGGEQFF. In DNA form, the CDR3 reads TGTGCCAGCAGCCAAAACAGGGGCGGTGAGCAGTTCTTC.

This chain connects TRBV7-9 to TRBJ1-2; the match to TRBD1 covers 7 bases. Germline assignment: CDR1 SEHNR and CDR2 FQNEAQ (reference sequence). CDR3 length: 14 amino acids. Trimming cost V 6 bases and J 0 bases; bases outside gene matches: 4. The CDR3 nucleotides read TGTGCCAGCAGTTATGGACAGGCTAACTATGGCTACACCTTC. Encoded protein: CASSYGQANYGYTF.

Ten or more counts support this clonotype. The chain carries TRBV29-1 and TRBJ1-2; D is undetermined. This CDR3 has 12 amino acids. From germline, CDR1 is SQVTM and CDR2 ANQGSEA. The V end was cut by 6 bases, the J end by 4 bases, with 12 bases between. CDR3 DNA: TGCAGCGTCTCCGGACGGATCTATGGCTACACCTTC. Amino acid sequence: CSVSGRIYGYTF. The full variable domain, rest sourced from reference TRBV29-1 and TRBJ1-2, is SAVISQKPSRDICQRGTSLTIQCQVDSQVTMMFWYRQQPGQSLTLIATANQGSEATYESGFVIDKFPISRPNLTFSTLTVSNMSPEDSSIYLCSVSGRIYGYTFGSGTRLTVV.